Presented here are 8 T cell receptor beta chains from one specimen sequenced in a study of PD-1 blockade in classical Hodgkin lymphoma. Every one of the patients relapsed after autologous stem cell transplantation (brentuximab vedotin exposure was variable). Assay used: immunoSEQ multiplex PCR; TCRdb lists only in-frame clones, some missing. The table has over 80,000 clones, 80% to 95% seen once. Sequenced material: peripheral blood mononuclear cells (PBMCs), taken at baseline. The receptors were gathered from a human donor with classical Hodgkin lymphoma.

The V and J genes are TRBV19 and TRBJ2-3, with D possibly matching TRBD2 (7 bases). V lost 4 bases to trimming and J lost 10 bases, with 21 bases between them. Germline values: CDR1 LNHDA, CDR2 SQIVND (reference sequence). CDR3 size: 15 residues. The CDR3 reads CASSTPGGRTSSQYF. CDR3 DNA: TGTGCCAGTAGTACCCCGGGGGGCCGGACCTCTTCGCAGTATTTT.

The gene calls are TRBV6-5 and TRBJ2-2; D ambiguous. The CDR3 loop spans 16 amino acids. The V gene's germline CDR1 is MNHEY and CDR2 SVGAGI. Between the trimmed V and J ends, which lost 2 bases and 0 bases, there was a span of 10 bases. In DNA, the CDR3 is TGTGCCAGCAGTTACGCAGGCAGCGCGAACACCGGGGAGCTGTTTTTT. Its protein product is CASSYAGSANTGELFF.

V gene TRBV7-9 combines with J gene TRBJ2-3, with 9 bases matching TRBD1. CDR1 is SEHNR and CDR2 is FQNEAQ in the germline V gene (reference sequence). The CDR3 length is 13 residues. V dropped 11 bases and J dropped 2; count of bases not matched to a gene: 5. CDR3 sequence: CALGDRVTDTQYF. CDR3 coding DNA: TGTGCCCTCGGGGACAGGGTCACAGATACGCAGTATTTT.

This chain links TRBV25-1 with TRBJ1-6; the D is unclear. The CDR3 is 14 amino acids. V gave up 1 base and J gave up 7 bases, with 8 bases separating them. Germline V CDR1 and CDR2: MGHDK, SYGVNS. CDR3 region: CASSESTRNSPLHF. The CDR3 nucleotides are TGTGCCAGCAGTGAATCGACACGGAATTCACCCCTCCACTTT.

The chain recombines TRBV11-1 with TRBJ2-7, with 8 bases matching TRBD2. In germline, CDR1 is SGHAT, CDR2 FQDESV (reference sequence). This CDR3 contains 14 residues. V lost 5 bases and J lost 0; bases outside the gene matches: 3. CDR3 in DNA: TGTGCCAGCAGCATTAGCGGGACCTCCTACGAGCAGTACTTC. This encodes CASSISGTSYEQYF.

This clone showed up just once. The chain carries TRBV2 and TRBJ1-1, with D tentatively TRBD1 (5 bases). CDR3 length equals 13 residues. Trimming took off 6 bases at V and 1 base at J, with 9 bases between the two ends. Looked up from germline, CDR1 is SNHLY and CDR2 is FYNNEI. CDR3 sequence (DNA): TGTGCCAGCAGGTGGGACGGGAACACTGAAGCTTTCTTT. Amino acids: CASRWDGNTEAFF.

This chain links TRBV6-1 with TRBJ1-2; TRBD1 is a possible D gene (6 bases). The CDR3 is 14 amino acids. CDR1 and CDR2 (germline): MNHNS, SASEGT. Trimming removed 0 bases from V and 4 bases from J, with 9 bases in between. The CDR3 sequence is CASSEAGTRYGYTF. In nucleotides, the CDR3 is TGTGCCAGCAGTGAAGCGGGGACACGCTATGGCTACACCTTC.

The chain employs TRBV9 and TRBJ2-7, with 12 nucleotides matching TRBD2. Trimming removed 3 bases from V and 4 bases from J; junction bases left unmatched: 14. Germline V CDR1 and CDR2: SGDLS, YYNGEE. The CDR3 length is 18 residues. Here the CDR3 reads CASSANPLALAGGYEQYF. The CDR3 coding sequence is TGTGCCAGCAGCGCCAACCCACTTGCGCTAGCGGGAGGGTACGAGCAGTACTTC.